This T cell receptor beta chain is drawn from a study of regulatory T cells in long-lasting Graves disease (dated by TCRdb to about 2021). In terms of the full investigation: Newly diagnosed Graves' disease patients had taken antithyroid drugs for less than 3 months. A total of around 35 samples underwent TCR sequencing, from about 13 patients with persistent Graves' disease and about 20 patients with newly diagnosed Graves' disease. Patients with persistent Graves' disease were compared with patients with newly diagnosed Graves' disease using TCR sequencing and RNA sequencing of peripheral blood. The study was registered as a clinical trial and conducted in China.

To prepare the library, multiplex PCR was applied. Reads for this sample came from an Illumina HiSeq 4000. CDR3 regions were amplified by Arm-PCR with iRepertoire HTBI primers to construct TCR beta libraries. Before sequencing, the PCR products underwent gel purification. For the original study's pipeline: A total of roughly 58 TRBV and 14 TRBJ segments were identified across samples and were used for gene usage analysis of CDR3 amino acid clonotypes. COPE and FqMerger were used to merge the filtered high-quality paired reads into contigs. Contigs were aligned with BLAST to IMGT TRBV, TRBD and TRBJ reference genes, and CDR3 was defined per IMGT. Any clonotype with a frequency above 0.1% was classified as a highly expanded clone. Repertoire diversity was measured by Shannon entropy, and V-J evenness by the Gini coefficient. A clonotype found in more than one individual was treated as public. Starting from the raw public reads, TCRdb applied fastp trimming at Q25, assembled clones with MiXCR and retained in-frame beta chains. Rows merge per CDR3 protein into single entries with the most common DNA and genes. These V and J calls derive from TCRdb rather than the authors' analysis. The sample has about 620,000 distinct CDR3 sequences on record, 15% to 20% of them singletons. Together, the top ten hold about 17% of the sample.

The germline V gene yields KGHSH for CDR1 and LQKENI for CDR2. The CDR3 runs 13 amino acids, cysteine and phenylalanine included. The entry retains the CDR3 DNA only, 39 bases that are in frame from base 1. The junction carries 10 bases between V and J, which are trimmed by 5 bases and 2 bases respectively. Points on this clonotype: Its antigen has not been determined. No much larger clonotype is one base removed from it; base qualities were not supplied.

Beyond this particular receptor, the publication reports: Patients with persistent disease shared more public clonotypes (about 2,900) than newly diagnosed patients did (roughly 970). Because the primary lesion, thyroid tissue, could not be accessed, the study looked at peripheral blood alone. Lower TCR Shannon entropy and fewer highly expanded clones were observed in persistent Graves' disease patients than in newly diagnosed patients, which suggested clonal expansion. TRBV28, TRBJ1-2 and TRBJ2-5 were preferentially used in persistent disease, while TRBV20-1 and TRBJ2-1 were favored in newly diagnosed disease. Sequencing and analysis were limited to the TCR beta chain. The small sample size was acknowledged by the authors as a limitation that may reduce accuracy.

This specimen's time point label, per the study, means: newly diagnosed GD, antithyroid drugs for less than 3 months. For both TCR sequencing and RNA sequencing, RNA was extracted from PBMCs using TRIzol. The diagnosis of Graves' disease was made according to American Thyroid Association guidelines. Patients were recruited from an endocrinology department in Xi'an, China. From each patient, 7.5 to 9.5 milliliters of peripheral blood was collected into an EDTA anticoagulant tube. Ficoll Paque Plus density gradient separation was used to isolate PBMCs, and no further T cell sorting was done. An Agilent 2100 Bioanalyzer and agarose gel were used to assess RNA quality, and a NanoDrop 2000 was used to measure RNA concentration. This same sample was also part of a study on T cells in Graves' hyperthyroidism and ophthalmopathy. As that second paper reports: Graves' hyperthyroidism was defined as stable when no progression to ophthalmopathy occurred over 18 months of follow-up. Hyperthyroidism patients were newly diagnosed, had a disease duration of under 2 months, and were aged 18 to 65 years. Patients with uncontrolled infections, other autoimmune diseases, pregnancy or lactation were excluded. Diagnoses were established on the basis of clinical symptoms, serum thyroxine and TRAb, thyroid ultrasound, and orbital computed tomography. The TCR CDR3 was subjected to a first round of RT-PCR using the HTBI primer set and the Qiagen OneStep RT-PCR kit. Most expanded thyroid clonotypes (frequency above 0.001) were also detected in blood, a finding suggesting that blood repertoires may reflect thyroid immune responses. A 13 V-J signature model separated ophthalmopathy from stable hyperthyroidism, with about 88% sensitivity and roughly 84% specificity in cross-validation and 80%/75% in testing. In validation, the model predicted progression to ophthalmopathy with over 60% sensitivity and around 72% specificity, a median of around six months before onset. TCR V-J signatures able to tell the groups apart were searched for in a discovery cohort of approximately 95 patients, of whom around 42 had Graves' ophthalmopathy and 57 had stable Graves' hyperthyroidism. Whether ophthalmopathy could be predicted prospectively was tested in an independent validation cohort made up of roughly 19 hyperthyroidism patients plus 17 patients who later progressed to ophthalmopathy. For training and testing, the 100 or so patients in the discovery cohort were randomly divided in a 7:3 ratio. The study also compared thyroid tissue and blood T-cell repertoires from five or six Graves' hyperthyroidism patients. Following sampling, methimazole starting at 30 mg daily was given to hyperthyroidism patients, and high-dose intravenous methylprednisolone was given to ophthalmopathy patients. A second multiplex PCR round built the libraries, followed by size selection and purification. The libraries were sequenced on an Illumina HiSeq2000 using paired-end 100 bp reads. SOAPnuke was used to process the raw data, with reads discarded if the reads contained adapters or uncalled bases, had a mean Phred below 15, or lacked an exact constant-primer or identifier match. COPE v1.2.5 was used to merge the high-quality paired reads, and each unique nucleotide sequence was defined as a clonotype. MiTCR v1.1 was used to align clonotypes to the IMGT TRBV, TRBD and TRBJ reference segments. The analysis included only V-J combinations with a frequency above 0.0001, which together covered approximately 99% of the repertoires. The TCS score was defined as F50 (clonal expansion) divided by E x V (chaos), with BLOSUM62-based TCRdist calculated between CDR3 peptides within each V-J. Welch's t-statistics and random forest reduced several hundred V-J features to 13, which were used in a naive Bayes classifier (R e1071). Sample size was not statistically predetermined, and blinding of investigators to group allocation was not performed. The paper reports TCR Vbeta CDR3 sequencing of approximately 140 peripheral blood samples: approximately 43 ophthalmopathy, over 70 hyperthyroidism and approximately 17 progressor patients.

This chain joins TRBV18 to TRBJ2-7; a tentative D call is TRBD2 (6 bases match). The sequenced sample was peripheral blood mononuclear cells (PBMCs), obtained at new diagnosis, from a patient treated with antithyroid drugs. The TCR originated in a woman aged 25 to 39 with Graves disease. Donor details come from another sample of the same person, matched by shared clones. The sequenced DNA: TGTGCCAGCTCAGGCGGGAACCCCTACGAGCAGTACTTC. Its product reads: CASSGGNPYEQYF.